Below, 27 T cell receptor beta chains from the same sample are listed, as sequenced in a study of T-cell reconstitution after alpha-beta-depleted transplantation in children. TCRbeta library preparation incorporated unique molecular identifiers. TCRdb recomputed calls from the PCR reads with MiXCR, one row per CDR3 protein. The sample records approximately 520,000 distinct CDR3 sequences, 11% being singletons. This material consisted of PBMCs, mostly from graft donor cells, taken 180 days after TCRalphabeta/CD19-depleted stem cell transplant. The receptors here all came from a female patient between 2 and 15 years old who had a stem cell transplant for aplastic anemia, so the T cells may come from the graft donor.

This chain uses TRBV28 with TRBJ1-5; D possibly corresponds to TRBD1 (6 bases). Germline V lookup: CDR1 MDHEN, CDR2 SYDVKM. The CDR3 is made up of 15 amino acids. With 3 bases removed from V and 7 bases from J, the gap between germline ends came to 16 bases. This CDR3 reads CASSLWGAREQPQHF. Here the CDR3 DNA reads TGTGCCAGCAGTTTGTGGGGGGCGCGGGAGCAGCCCCAGCATTTT.

The chain carries TRBV20-1 and TRBJ2-1; D uncertain. CDR1 is DFQATT, CDR2 SNEGSKA, per germline (reference sequence). The germline V and J ends were trimmed by 5 bases and 5 bases, with 16 bases remaining between them. This CDR3 is 14 amino acids long. The DNA of the CDR3 is TGCAGTGCTCCTACTCCGAACCTTAACAATGAGCAGTTCTTC. This translates into CSAPTPNLNNEQFF.

This clonotype was counted a few times. The chain has TRBV6-5 and TRBJ2-7; D is undetermined. Per the germline V gene, CDR1 is MNHEY and CDR2 is SVGAGI. V was clipped by 0 bases and J by 6 bases, with 6 bases between them. The CDR3 extends over 12 amino acids. In DNA, the CDR3 is TGTGCCAGCAGTTACTCAGCGTGCGAGCAGTACTTC. Translating gives CASSYSACEQYF.

In its sample, this clonotype was seen a few times. V usage is TRBV25-1 and J usage is TRBJ2-7, with D possibly being TRBD2 (5 bases). The V gene lost 1 base and the J gene lost 1 base, with 11 bases spanning the gap. The germline V gene encodes CDR1 MGHDK and CDR2 SYGVNS. This CDR3 comprises 15 residues. CDR3 sequence: CASSESKGASYEQYF. In nucleotides, the CDR3 is TGTGCCAGCAGTGAATCAAAGGGAGCTTCCTACGAGCAGTACTTC.

This clonotype came up a few times. The genes are TRBV11-3 and TRBJ2-6; tentatively, D is TRBD1 (6 bases). Germline V gives CDR1 SGHNT, CDR2 YENEEA. This CDR3 spans 15 amino acids. Trimming pared 6 bases from V and 1 base from J, leaving 10 bases between. This CDR3 is CASRYTGSGANVLTF. DNA of the CDR3: TGTGCCAGCAGATATACAGGGTCTGGGGCCAACGTCCTGACTTTC.

The chain uses TRBV27 and TRBJ2-5; 7 bases align to TRBD2. The trim removed 6 bases at V and 4 bases at J, leaving 14 bases unmatched. Germline V gene sequence: CDR1 MNHEY, CDR2 SMNVEV (reference sequence). The CDR3 is made up of 16 amino acids. CDR3 DNA: TGTGCCAGCAGCGGGACGGCGGGGCGGGAGCGAGAGACCCAGTACTTC. Translated, it gives CASSGTAGRERETQYF.

The gene calls are TRBV4-2 and TRBJ1-1; maybe TRBD1 (5 bases). The V and J ends lost 1 base and 1 base respectively, with 10 bases between them. There are 15 residues in the CDR3. Germline values: CDR1 LGHNA, CDR2 YNFKEQ. CDR3 in amino acids: CASSQAGPGNTEAFF. Written as DNA, the CDR3 is TGTGCCAGCAGCCAAGCGGGACCGGGGAACACTGAAGCTTTCTTT.

This clonotype turned up a few times. This chain joins TRBV28 and TRBJ2-1, with D perhaps matching TRBD2 (7 bases). The CDR3 covers 14 residues. CDR1 is MDHEN and CDR2 is SYDVKM in the germline V gene. Trimming cost V 2 bases and J 9 bases, with 14 bases left between them. CDR3: CASSLGWGGGEQFF. Here the CDR3 DNA reads TGTGCCAGCAGTTTAGGGTGGGGGGGCGGTGAGCAGTTCTTC.

In this sample, this clonotype turned up a few times. The gene calls are TRBV27 and TRBJ2-7; 9 positions agree with TRBD1. V was pared by 4 bases and J by 4 bases, with 8 bases of the junction left unmatched. The CDR3 is made up of 15 amino acids. Germline V gives CDR1 MNHEY, CDR2 SMNVEV (reference sequence). DNA for the CDR3: TGTGCCAGCAGTTCCTACGGGACAGGGTCGTACGAGCAGTACGTC. Its protein is CASSSYGTGSYEQYV.

This clonotype was picked up a small number of times. The chain is built from TRBV6-1 and TRBJ2-4, with 10 bases matching TRBD1. The CDR3 sequence is 16 residues long. The germline gives CDR1 MNHNS, CDR2 SASEGT. J lost 3 bases, V lost 6 bases, and 8 bases had no gene match. CDR3 DNA: TGTGCCAGCAGCCAGACAGGGGGCTATGGCAAAAACATTCAGTACTTC. Translating gives CASSQTGGYGKNIQYF.

In its sample, this clonotype was seen a few times. J is TRBJ2-1 and V is TRBV6-2 or TRBV6-3, with 8 nucleotides matching TRBD2. The V segment lost 6 bases and the J segment 8 bases; nucleotides outside the gene matches: 15. Looked up from germline, CDR1 is MNHEY and CDR2 is SVGEGT. This CDR3 region has 16 residues. This CDR3 reads CASSRLARRIKDEQFF. In nucleotides, the CDR3 is TGTGCCAGCAGCAGACTAGCGAGGAGGATTAAGGATGAGCAGTTCTTC.

In this sample, this clonotype turned up a few times. The junction departs from germline at one end; a sequencing error may be responsible. The chain is built from TRBV28 and TRBJ2-6; TRBD1 is a possible D gene (5 bases). Germline CDR1 reads MDHEN; CDR2 reads SYDVKM. CDR3 length: 15 residues. The CDR3 protein is CASSLIGSGANGLTF. The CDR3 DNA follows: TGTGCCAGCAGTTTAATAGGTTCTGGGGCCAACGGCCTGACTTTC.

This clonotype was observed a handful of times. This sequence joins TRBV28 and TRBJ2-1; D may be TRBD2 (6 bases). The CDR3 length is 14 residues. Trimming removed 2 bases at V and 6 bases at J, with 11 bases between. Germline lookup yields CDR1 MDHEN and CDR2 SYDVKM. As DNA, the CDR3 is TGTGCCAGCAGTTTAGCGGGATTCTCCAATGAGCAGTTCTTC. Its protein is CASSLAGFSNEQFF.

The chain uses TRBV5-6 and TRBJ1-2; 8 nucleotides match TRBD1. CDR1 is SGHDT, CDR2 YYEEEE, per germline. CDR3 size: 14 residues. The J segment lost 5 bases and the V segment lost 2 bases, leaving 5 bases of the junction unmatched. CDR3 in amino acids: CASSFTGGSYGYTF. CDR3 DNA: TGTGCCAGCAGCTTCACAGGGGGATCGTATGGCTACACCTTC. The whole variable domain, filled in from reference TRBV5-6 and TRBJ1-2, reads DAGVTQSPTHLIKTRGQQVTLRCSPKSGHDTVSWYQQALGQGPQFIFQYYEEEERQRGNFPDRFSGHQFPNYSSELNVNALLLGDSALYLCASSFTGGSYGYTFGSGTRLTVV.

The J gene is TRBJ2-7, the V gene TRBV6-1; maybe TRBD2 (6 bases). The germline V and J ends were trimmed by 3 bases and 0 bases, with 15 bases remaining between them. CDR1 and CDR2 from the germline V gene are MNHNS and SASEGT. CDR3 length equals 16 residues. The CDR3 is CASSDGLAPSSYEQYV. In nucleotides, the CDR3 is TGTGCCAGCAGTGACGGGCTAGCGCCTAGCTCCTACGAGCAGTACGTC.

This clonotype was seen a few times. The rearrangement links TRBV10-3 to TRBJ2-7; D ambiguous. There are 13 residues in the CDR3. From germline, CDR1 is ENHRY and CDR2 SYGVKD. Trimming took off 0 bases at V and 5 bases at J, with 8 bases between the two ends. The CDR3 DNA reads as TGTGCCATCAGTGAGTCGTCCCAGCACGAGCAGTACTTC. Translation: CAISESSQHEQYF.

This clonotype has only a few counts. DNA for the CDR3: TGCAGTGCTAGAGAGCCGTCGAATAGGAGACCGAGGGCCGGGGAGCTGTTTTTT. Protein: CSAREPSNRRPRAGELFF. The V gene is TRBV20-1, the J gene TRBJ2-2; tentatively, D is TRBD2 (5 bases). This CDR3 spans 18 amino acids. In germline, CDR1 is DFQATT, CDR2 SNEGSKA (reference sequence). The V and J ends lost 0 bases and 6 bases respectively, with 23 bases between them.

Only a few counts were recorded for this clonotype. The chain joins TRBV20-1 to TRBJ2-4; 12 positions agree with TRBD2. CDR1 is DFQATT, CDR2 SNEGSKA, per germline (reference sequence). The CDR3 has 15 residues. Trimming at V came to 3 bases and at J to 8 bases, leaving 8 bases not matched to a gene. Here the CDR3 reads CSASLASGRAYIQYF. For the CDR3, the DNA is TGCAGTGCTAGTTTGGCTAGCGGGAGGGCTTACATTCAGTACTTC.

The chain uses TRBV29-1 and TRBJ2-1; tentative D call: TRBD1 (5 bases). CDR3 length: 14 residues. V lost 6 bases and J lost 3, with 15 bases in between. CDR1 and CDR2 (germline): SQVTM, ANQGSEA. CDR3 in amino acids: CSVLPGRDYNEQFF. The CDR3 DNA sequence: TGCAGCGTCCTCCCAGGGCGTGACTACAATGAGCAGTTCTTC.

The chain links TRBV7-2 to TRBJ2-3, with 10 bases fitting TRBD2. Unmatched junction bases numbered 9, after V lost 4 bases and J lost 5 bases. CDR1 and CDR2 from the germline V gene are SGHTA and FQGNSA. This CDR3 region has 16 residues. CDR3 loop: CASSYRSGRAGDTQYF. The CDR3 DNA sequence: TGTGCCAGCAGCTACCGAAGCGGGAGGGCTGGAGATACGCAGTATTTT.

The table lists this clonotype with many counts. This chain links TRBV28 with TRBJ2-4; 7 bases match TRBD1. CDR3 size: 16 residues. The trim removed 3 bases at V and 4 bases at J, leaving 9 bases unmatched. CDR1 is MDHEN and CDR2 is SYDVKM in the germline V gene. The CDR3 sequence: CASSLVGTVRKNIQYF. CDR3 DNA sequence: TGTGCCAGCAGTTTGGTCGGGACAGTACGTAAAAACATTCAGTACTTC.

The gene calls are TRBV21-1 and TRBJ1-5; the listed D gene, TRBD1, was not tested against the DNA. TRBV21-1 has pseudogene status. The CDR3 length is 19 residues. CDR3 loop: CASSKETDRGPRWDQPQHF. The DNA of the CDR3 is TGTGCCAGCAGCAAAGAGACGGACAGGGGGCCTCGGTGGGATCAGCCCCAGCATTTT.

This clonotype occurred many times. The gene calls are TRBV29-1 and TRBJ2-3; 7 bases align to TRBD2. Germline V lookup: CDR1 SQVTM, CDR2 ANQGSEA. J gave up 0 bases and V 6 bases, and 6 bases lay outside the gene matches. The CDR3 covers 14 residues. CDR3 amino acids: CSVERDASTDTQYF. DNA of the CDR3: TGCAGCGTCGAGCGGGATGCTAGCACAGATACGCAGTATTTT.

In its sample, this clonotype was seen a few times. The J gene is TRBJ2-1, the V gene TRBV11-3; 9 bases align to TRBD2. CDR3 length: 15 residues. The junction had 13 bases not matched to a gene; V was cut back by 8 bases and J by 8 bases. The V gene's germline CDR1 is SGHNT and CDR2 YENEEA. CDR3 DNA: TGTGCCAGCGAGAAATGGCGGGAGGGTTTCTATGAGCAGTTCTTC. This encodes CASEKWREGFYEQFF. Based on the CDR3 plus reference TRBV11-3 and TRBJ2-1, the full variable domain is EAGVVQSPRYKIIEKKQPVAFWCNPISGHNTLYWYLQNLGQGPELLIRYENEEAVDDSQLPKDRFSAERLKGVDSTLKIQPAELGDSAVYLCASEKWREGFYEQFFGPGTRLTVL.

This clonotype showed up many times. This rearrangement joins TRBV29-1 to TRBJ2-7, with 10 bases fitting TRBD1. This CDR3 is built from 14 residues. The V and J ends lost 6 bases and 2 bases, in that order; junction bases with no gene match: 7. Per the germline V gene, CDR1 is SQVTM and CDR2 is ANQGSEA. The CDR3 bases are TGCAGCGTAGGGGGACAGGGGAACCCCTACGAGCAGTACTTC. Translated: CSVGGQGNPYEQYF.

This clonotype came up a few times. The chain combines TRBV4-3 with TRBJ1-6; 8 nucleotides agree with TRBD1. CDR3 length: 16 amino acids. Germline V lookup: CDR1 LGHNA, CDR2 YSLEER. With V trimmed by 0 bases and J by 8 bases, 6 bases remained unmatched. The CDR3 reads CASSQERTGWYSPLHF. CDR3 bases: TGCGCCAGCAGCCAAGAGAGGACAGGGTGGTATTCACCCCTCCACTTT.

There are a few counts of this clonotype. V and J are TRBV28 and TRBJ2-5; possible D gene TRBD1, 5 bases. The CDR3 runs to 14 residues. V was shortened by 6 bases and J by 0 bases, with 11 bases between the two germline ends. Germline V gene sequence: CDR1 MDHEN, CDR2 SYDVKM. CDR3 bases: TGTGCCAGCAGGGACACGTTCTACCAAGAGACCCAGTACTTC. Its protein is CASRDTFYQETQYF.